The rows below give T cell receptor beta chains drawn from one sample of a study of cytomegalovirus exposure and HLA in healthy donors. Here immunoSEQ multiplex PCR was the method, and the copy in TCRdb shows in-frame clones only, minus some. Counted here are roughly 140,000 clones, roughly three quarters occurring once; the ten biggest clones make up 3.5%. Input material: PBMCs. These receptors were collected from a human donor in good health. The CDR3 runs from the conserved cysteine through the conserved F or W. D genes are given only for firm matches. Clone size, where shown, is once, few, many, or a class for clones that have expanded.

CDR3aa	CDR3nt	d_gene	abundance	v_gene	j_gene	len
CSGVASGEGLIREQYF	TGCAGCGGGGTAGCTTCGGGGGAGGGCCTTATTCGCGAGCAGTACTTC	TRBD2	NA	TRBV29-1	TRBJ2-7	16
CASSETGASTDTQYF	TGTGCCAGCAGCGAGACAGGGGCTAGCACAGATACGCAGTATTTT	TRBD1	NA	TRBV7-9	TRBJ2-3	15
CATSRVGSSGRVGTDTQYF	TGTGCCACCAGCAGAGTTGGGAGTAGCGGGAGGGTTGGCACAGATACGCAGTATTTT	TRBD2	NA	TRBV15	TRBJ2-3	19
CASSFRQGSYEQYF	TGTGCCAGCAGTTTTCGACAGGGGTCCTACGAGCAGTACTTC	TRBD1	NA	TRBV28	TRBJ2-7	14
CASSLGTGPPEQYF	TGTGCCAGCAGCTTAGGGACAGGCCCTCCCGAGCAGTACTTC	TRBD1	NA	TRBV7-9	TRBJ2-7	14
CASSKEGGLGTDTQYF	TGTGCCAGTAGTAAAGAGGGGGGGCTCGGCACAGATACGCAGTATTTT	NA	few	TRBV19	TRBJ2-3	16
CASSARQGRLNYGYTF	TGTGCCAGCAGTGCCAGGCAGGGTAGACTTAACTATGGCTACACCTTC	NA	NA	TRBV6-1	TRBJ1-2	16
CASSSYRGPDTEAFF	TGTGCCAGCAGCTCCTACAGGGGGCCTGACACTGAAGCTTTCTTT	TRBD1	NA	TRBV5-4	TRBJ1-1	15
CASITNTEAFF	TGTGCCAGCATTACTAACACTGAAGCTTTCTTT	NA	NA	TRBV25-1	TRBJ1-1	11
CASSEGQNTEAFF	TGTGCCAGCAGTGAGGGACAGAACACTGAAGCTTTCTTT	NA	once	TRBV6-4	TRBJ1-1	13
CASSLDYSYEQYF	TGTGCCAGCAGCTTAGACTACTCCTACGAGCAGTACTTC	NA	NA	TRBV7-8	TRBJ2-7	13
CASSLWGTGGSGYGYTF	TGTGCCAGCAGCCTCTGGGGGACAGGGGGCTCGGGCTATGGCTACACCTTC	TRBD1	NA	TRBV5-6	TRBJ1-2	17
CATSGPSNYGYTF	TGTGCCACCTCAGGTCCTTCTAACTATGGCTACACCTTC	NA	NA	TRBV15	TRBJ1-2	13
CSVDGLRPQETQYF	TGCAGCGTTGATGGGCTTAGACCCCAAGAGACCCAGTACTTC	NA	NA	TRBV29-1	TRBJ2-5	14
CASSPGTDNNEQFF	TGTGCCAGCAGCCCCGGGACAGATAACAATGAGCAGTTCTTC	TRBD1	NA	TRBV28	TRBJ2-1	14
CASSEQQGLNTIYF	TGTGCCAGCAGTGAACAACAGGGTCTAAACACCATATATTTT	NA	NA	TRBV6-1	TRBJ1-3	14
CASSLIAVYEQYF	TGTGCCAGCAGCTTAATAGCGGTCTACGAGCAGTACTTC	NA	few	TRBV11-2	TRBJ2-7	13
CASSYISGVSYNEQFF	TGCGCCAGCAGCTACATTAGCGGAGTCTCCTACAATGAGCAGTTCTTC	NA	NA	TRBV4-3	TRBJ2-1	16
CASSLAGLKGPDTQYF	TGTGCCAGCAGCTTAGCGGGGCTTAAGGGTCCAGATACGCAGTATTTT	NA	NA	TRBV7-3	TRBJ2-3	16
CASSLHTSGIGNEQFF	TGTGCCAGCAGCTTACATACTAGCGGGATAGGTAATGAGCAGTTCTTC	TRBD2	NA	TRBV7-8	TRBJ2-1	16
CASSFRQSNQPQHF	TGTGCCAGCAGTTTTCGACAGAGCAATCAGCCCCAGCATTTT	NA	few	TRBV28	TRBJ1-5	14
CASSLALAGAQETQYF	TGTGCCAGCAGCTTAGCGCTAGCGGGGGCCCAAGAGACCCAGTACTTC	TRBD2	few	TRBV7-9	TRBJ2-5	16
CARSPSSGAYNEQFF	TGTGCCAGAAGCCCATCTAGCGGGGCCTACAATGAGCAGTTCTTC	TRBD2	NA	TRBV5-3	TRBJ2-1	15
CASSLVVASEKLFF	TGTGCCAGCAGCTTAGTGGTCGCCAGTGAAAAACTGTTTTTT	NA	NA	TRBV7-9	TRBJ1-4	14